Below are 3 T cell receptor beta chains sequenced from a single sample in a study of CD8 T cells in ankylosing spondylitis. Whole-study results and caveats: The study identified a TCR beta motif of under 10 highly homologous variants that appeared characteristic of ankylosing spondylitis blood.

MiXCR, run by TCRdb on the 5' RACE reads, gives a single entry per CDR3 protein. Among about 800,000 distinct CDR3 sequences listed, approximately 10% were seen once. Their cognate antigens are unknown. Sequencing was performed on blood, either unsorted or a sorted T cell fraction (not recorded which). These receptors came from a male donor with ankylosing spondylitis.

This clonotype was counted between two and nine times. The rearrangement links TRBV10-3 to TRBJ2-7; D tentatively reads TRBD1 or TRBD2 (5 bases each). The germline V gene has CDR1 ENHRY and CDR2 SYGVKD. The V end lost 11 bases, the J end lost 3 bases, and 11 bases lay between the germline ends. There are 11 residues in the CDR3. In DNA, the CDR3 is TGTGCCTCCGGGGCCATCTACGAGCAGTACTTC. This encodes CASGAIYEQYF.

The chain combines TRBV7-2 with TRBJ2-5; D is unclear. The CDR3 is 13 amino acids. V was clipped by 4 bases and J by 0 bases, with 6 bases between them. CDR1 is SGHTA, CDR2 FQGNSA, per germline. In nucleotides, the CDR3 is TGTGCCAGCAGCTATGACTACCAAGAGACCCAGTACTTC. Protein: CASSYDYQETQYF.

The V gene is TRBV5-6, the J gene TRBJ2-1; D ambiguous. V dropped 9 bases and J dropped 5 bases, with 15 bases sitting between them. The CDR3 spans 13 residues. Germline values: CDR1 SGHDT, CDR2 YYEEEE. The CDR3 reads CAMSPGPNNEQFF. The CDR3 DNA follows: TGTGCCATGAGCCCCGGACCCAACAATGAGCAGTTCTTC.